These 16 T cell receptor beta chains came from one sample sequenced in a study of OX40 agonist ivuxolimab in advanced cancers. The protocol was immunoSEQ multiplex PCR, while the TCRdb copy is restricted to in-frame clones and leaves out a portion. Found here are approximately 17,000 clones, approximately 70% of them singletons; the top ten hold 15% to 20%. Source: CD4+ or CD8+ T cells sorted from blood, taken in a trial of the OX40 agonist ivuxolimab. The receptors here all came from an adult with an advanced solid tumor such as melanoma, head and neck, liver or kidney cancer.

V usage is TRBV7-9 and J usage is TRBJ2-5; D call uncertain. CDR1 and CDR2 from the germline V gene are SEHNR and FQNEAQ (reference sequence). V was shortened by 3 bases and J by 0 bases, with 5 bases between the two germline ends. This CDR3 spans 13 amino acids. DNA for the CDR3: TGTGCCAGCAGCTTCACAGACCAAGAGACCCAGTACTTC. This codes for CASSFTDQETQYF.

The chain employs TRBV6-5 and TRBJ1-6, with D unclear. The CDR3 runs 14 residues. Trimming took 2 bases from V and 7 from J, leaving 9 bases between them. From germline, CDR1 is MNHEY and CDR2 SVGAGI. The CDR3 region has the DNA TGTGCCAGCAGTTACGGAAACAGCAATTCACCCCTCCACTTT. Its protein product is CASSYGNSNSPLHF.

In its sample, this clone ranks as medium-sized. The gene calls are TRBV10-3 and TRBJ2-6; tentative D call: TRBD1 (6 bases). CDR3 length equals 19 residues. The V gene lost 6 bases and the J gene lost 3 bases, with 24 bases spanning the gap. Germline CDR1 is ENHRY and CDR2 is SYGVKD. The chain's CDR3 is CAISLTTEQGVDGANVLTF. DNA for the CDR3: TGTGCCATCAGCCTGACTACCGAACAGGGTGTAGATGGGGCCAACGTCCTGACTTTC.

The rearrangement uses TRBV30 and TRBJ1-1; D might be TRBD1 (6 bases). Germline CDR1 and CDR2: GTSNPN and SVGIG (reference sequence). The CDR3 runs 13 residues. Trimming took off 0 bases at V and 5 bases at J, with 10 bases between the two ends. CDR3 DNA sequence: TGTGCCTGGAGTGTACAGGGAGAGACTGAAGCTTTCTTT. This gives the protein CAWSVQGETEAFF.

This chain links TRBV5-4 with TRBJ2-7; possibly TRBD1 for D (6 bases). Looked up from germline, CDR1 is SGHNT and CDR2 is YYREEE (reference sequence). This CDR3 comprises 12 residues. Trimming pared 2 bases from V and 3 bases from J, leaving 6 bases between. CDR3 sequence: CASSLGGYEQYF. CDR3 sequence (DNA): TGTGCCAGCAGCTTAGGGGGCTACGAGCAGTACTTC.

The genes are TRBV7-8 and TRBJ1-2; TRBD1 is a possible D gene (6 bases). Germline values: CDR1 SGHVS, CDR2 FQNEAQ. The length of the CDR3 is 15 residues. V lost 0 bases and J 5 bases, leaving 13 bases between the germline ends. CDR3: CASSLAQGSTYGYTF. The CDR3 nucleotides are TGTGCCAGCAGCTTAGCGCAGGGGTCTACTTATGGCTACACCTTC. The entire variable domain, with the rest obtained from reference TRBV7-8 and TRBJ1-2, is as follows: GAGVSQSPRYKVAKRGQDVALRCDPISGHVSLFWYQQALGQGPEFLTYFQNEAQLDKSGLPSDRFFAERPEGSVSTLKIQRTQQEDSAVYLCASSLAQGSTYGYTFGSGTRLTVV.

In this sample, this clone turned up once. J is TRBJ2-7 and V is TRBV27; 7 nucleotides line up with TRBD2. The V gene end was trimmed by 6 bases and the J gene end by 7 bases; junction bases not matched to a gene: 21. Germline V gene data show CDR1 as MNHEY and CDR2 as SMNVEV (reference sequence). CDR3 size: 17 residues. The CDR3 is CASSGFDSGLGSHEQYF. DNA of the CDR3: TGTGCCAGCAGCGGATTCGACAGCGGACTAGGGAGCCATGAGCAGTACTTC.

The chain combines TRBV5-5 with TRBJ1-2; D perhaps matches TRBD1 (5 bases). Trimming removed 3 bases from V and 8 bases from J, with 17 bases in between. In germline, CDR1 is SGHKS, CDR2 YYEKEE (reference sequence). The CDR3 has 14 amino acids. The DNA of the CDR3 is TGTGCCAGCAGCTCCACCACAGCAGGGCGCGGCTACACCTTC. It is translated as CASSSTTAGRGYTF.

This clone is large within its sample. The chain links TRBV28 to TRBJ2-7; TRBD1 agrees at 7 bases. Per germline, CDR1 MDHEN and CDR2 SYDVKM. The CDR3 extends over 16 amino acids. V was pared by 4 bases and J by 8 bases, with 17 bases of the junction left unmatched. CDR3: CASSSLHITGDYKQYF. CDR3 bases: TGTGCCAGCAGTTCTTTACACATAACAGGGGATTATAAGCAGTACTTC. The full variable domain, completed using reference TRBV28 and TRBJ2-7, is DVKVTQSSRYLVKRTGEKVFLECVQDMDHENMFWYRQDPGLGLRLIYFSYDVKMKEKGDIPEGYSVSREKKERFSLILESASTNQTSMYLCASSSLHITGDYKQYFGPGTRLTVT.

This chain joins TRBV7-2 and TRBJ1-5, with D unresolved. Germline lookup yields CDR1 SGHTA and CDR2 FQGNSA. Trimming removed 1 base from V and 5 bases from J, with 6 bases in between. CDR3 size: 13 residues. The CDR3 nucleotides are TGTGCCAGCAGCTTAGAGACCGATCAGCCCCAGCATTTT. It specifies CASSLETDQPQHF. Using reference TRBV7-2 and TRBJ1-5 for the parts outside the CDR3, the full variable domain is GAGVSQSPSNKVTEKGKDVELRCDPISGHTALYWYRQSLGQGLEFLIYFQGNSAPDKSGLPSDRFSAERTGGSVSTLTIQRTQQEDSAVYLCASSLETDQPQHFGDGTRLSIL.

V is TRBV6-1 and J is TRBJ1-5; D may be TRBD1 (5 bases). Germline CDR1 reads MNHNS; CDR2 reads SASEGT. The CDR3 has 12 residues. Trimming cost V 3 bases and J 6 bases, with 6 bases left between them. In DNA form, the CDR3 reads TGTGCCAGCAGTGACAGGGTTCAGCCCCAGCATTTT. Its translation: CASSDRVQPQHF.

Concerning this clone: A junction end diverges from the germline sequence, so it may reflect a read error. J is TRBJ2-7 and V is TRBV4-1; TRBD1 matches at 8 bases. The CDR3 runs 14 residues. Germline CDR1 reads MGHRA; CDR2 reads YSYEKL. CDR3 bases: TGTGCCAGCAGCATCGGACAGGGTTCCTACGAGCAGTACTTC. Its protein is CASSIGQGSYEQYF.

The V call is TRBV6-5, the J call TRBJ2-7; the D gene could be TRBD1 or TRBD2 (5 bases each). Trimming took off 0 bases at V and 3 bases at J, with 6 bases between the two ends. Germline loops: CDR1 MNHEY, CDR2 SVGAGI. The CDR3 totals 13 residues. In nucleotides, the CDR3 is TGTGCCAGCAGTTACTCGGGGGTCTACGAGCAGTACTTC. This sequence encodes CASSYSGVYEQYF.

This clone was seen a handful of times. The chain links TRBV19 to TRBJ2-1; D gene unclear. Deletions cut 1 base from V and 5 bases from J, with 12 bases between. Germline V gene lookup returns CDR1 LNHDA and CDR2 SQIVND (reference sequence). The CDR3 length is 15 residues. CDR3 in amino acids: CASSIGPLEHNEQFF. For the CDR3, the DNA is TGTGCCAGTAGTATAGGCCCATTGGAGCACAATGAGCAGTTCTTC. Supplemented by reference TRBV19 and TRBJ2-1, the full variable domain reads DGGITQSPKYLFRKEGQNVTLSCEQNLNHDAMYWYRQDPGQGLRLIYYSQIVNDFQKGDIAEGYSVSREKKESFPLTVTSAQKNPTAFYLCASSIGPLEHNEQFFGPGTRLTVL.

The chain links TRBV23-1 to TRBJ2-3; D unclear. TRBV23-1 is labeled an ORF, and its function is uncertain. V was trimmed by 0 bases and J by 8 bases, leaving 3 bases between them. The length of the CDR3 is 11 residues. In nucleotides, the CDR3 is TGCGCCAGCAGTCAATCGGGTACGCAGTATTTT. Translation: CASSQSGTQYF.

The chain carries TRBV9 and TRBJ2-1; 9 nucleotides agree with TRBD2. The CDR3 totals 15 residues. Losses at the gene ends were 5 bases for V and 5 bases for J; bases not matched to a gene: 8. Germline V gives CDR1 SGDLS, CDR2 YYNGEE. The CDR3 sequence is CASSSKREAHNEQFF. The CDR3 nucleotides are TGTGCCAGCAGTTCGAAGCGGGAGGCTCACAATGAGCAGTTCTTC.